This T cell receptor beta chain was sequenced for a study of regulatory T cells in long-lasting Graves disease. Findings and limits, study-wide: Persistent disease exhibited a predilection for TRBV28, TRBJ1-2 and TRBJ2-5.

Time point described: newly diagnosed GD, antithyroid drugs for less than 3 months. With RNA extracted from PBMCs as input, the TCR library was made. This clonotype was picked up many times. Antigen: not known. The length of the CDR3 is 13 residues. The germline V gene has CDR1 DFQATT and CDR2 SNEGSKA (reference sequence). V was trimmed by 3 bases and J by 1 base, leaving 9 bases between them. Construction of TCR beta libraries relied on iRepertoire HTBI primers and on Arm-PCR targeting CDR3 regions. From the multiplex PCR reads, TCRdb called clonotypes with MiXCR, one entry per CDR3 protein. The profile covers under 700,000 distinct CDR3 sequences, with roughly a sixth appearing a single time and more than 20% taken by the ten largest. The same specimen was also included in a second study, on T cells in Graves' hyperthyroidism and ophthalmopathy. As that study records: Each patient was aged 18 to 65 and had newly diagnosed hyperthyroidism of under 2 months' duration. Diagnosis relied on clinical symptoms, serum thyroxine and TRAb, thyroid ultrasound and orbital computed tomography. TCR CDR3 regions were first amplified by RT-PCR with HTBI primers.

The sequencing used peripheral blood mononuclear cells (PBMCs), collected at new diagnosis, from a patient treated with antithyroid drugs. The chain uses TRBV20-1 and TRBJ2-5; D gene ambiguous. This clonotype was obtained from a woman between 40 and 65 years old with Graves disease. CDR3 loop: CSASRIGQETQYF. The DNA of the CDR3 is TGCAGTGCTAGCAGGATAGGCCAAGAGACCCAGTACTTC.